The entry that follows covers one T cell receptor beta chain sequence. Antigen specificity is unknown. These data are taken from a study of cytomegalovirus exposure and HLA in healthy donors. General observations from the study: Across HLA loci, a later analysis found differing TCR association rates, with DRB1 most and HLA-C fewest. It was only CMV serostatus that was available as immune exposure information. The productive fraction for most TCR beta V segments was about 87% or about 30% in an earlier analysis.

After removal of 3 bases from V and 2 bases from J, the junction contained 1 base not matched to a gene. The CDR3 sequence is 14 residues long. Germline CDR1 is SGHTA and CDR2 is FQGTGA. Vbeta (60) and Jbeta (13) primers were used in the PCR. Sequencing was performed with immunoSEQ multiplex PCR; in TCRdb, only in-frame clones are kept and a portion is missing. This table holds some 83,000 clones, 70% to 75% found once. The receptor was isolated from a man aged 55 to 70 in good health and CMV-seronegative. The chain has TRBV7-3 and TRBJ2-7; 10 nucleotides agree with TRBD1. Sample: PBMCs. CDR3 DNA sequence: TGTGCCAGCAGCTTGGACAGGGGGGCCTACGAGCAGTACTTC. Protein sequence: CASSLDRGAYEQYF. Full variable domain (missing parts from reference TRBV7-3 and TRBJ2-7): GAGVSQTPSNKVTEKGKYVELRCDPISGHTALYWYRQSLGQGPEFLIYFQGTGAADDSGLPNDRFFAVRPEGSVSTLKIQRTERGDSAVYLCASSLDRGAYEQYFGPGTRLTVT.